The clone carrying this TCR beta chain turned up a few times. This sample is drawn from a study of blood T cell repertoires in COVID-19. At the level of the study: Whether acute or convalescent, the COVID-19 samples came from the United States, Italy and Spain. Sources were T cells, B-cell-depleted T cells, or PBMCs; the material itself was cDNA or gDNA.

Authors' methods: Using reference gene primer amplification, nucleated cell counts were estimated. Generated by immunoSEQ multiplex PCR, the TCRdb table keeps only in-frame clones and is missing some. That table supplies the V and J calls and clone size; D and trimming were determined from the DNA. The sample lists approximately 210,000 clones, around 80% occurring once. Looked up from germline, CDR1 is PRHDT and CDR2 is FYEKMQ (reference sequence). This CDR3 is 15 amino acids long. Trimming took 0 bases from V and 2 from J; bases not matched to a gene: 3. The sequence was collected from a woman aged 40 to 50 with acute or convalescent COVID-19. What was sequenced was peripheral blood. The V and J genes are TRBV13 and TRBJ1-1; 7 bases match TRBD1. The CDR3 protein is CASSLGQGENTEAFF. The CDR3 DNA follows: TGTGCCAGCAGCTTAGGCCAGGGGGAAAACACTGAAGCTTTCTTT.